The present entry profiles one TCR beta chain with its context. Its binding antigen is unknown. No base quality values were provided; no much bigger clone lies one nucleotide off. The CDR3 numbers 15 residues from cysteine through phenylalanine. Only the CDR3 portion is preserved as DNA: 45 bases, with reading frame beginning at the first base. According to the germline V gene, CDR1 reads WSHSY and CDR2 reads SAAADI. Trimming leaves V shorter by 10 bases and J shorter by 6 bases, with the junction holding 9 bases beyond the gene matches. The immunoSEQ Assay, which uses bias-controlled multiplex PCR amplification of genomic DNA, was used to profile TCRbeta CDR3 regions. In the paper's pipeline: The absolute abundance of each unique TCRbeta CDR3 region was quantified after sequences were collapsed and filtered. Differential abundance was tested with a binomial (Fisher-equivalent) model and with a beta-binomial model adding time-dependent variance fitted from healthy donors. Clones with fewer than 5 combined templates were removed, and a clone was called differentially abundant if the clone's Benjamini-Hochberg FDR was below 0.01. Using the form v = (b*log(k)+a)^2, the beta-binomial variance was modeled as a function of the total template count across the two samples. Entries here come from immuneACCESS through TCRdb and include only in-frame sequences with V and J called. Some clones fail to appear in such tables; in the studies checked, an unresolved V gene covers under half of the shortfall, and the cause of the remainder is unknown. V and J calls and clone size are copied from that table; D and trimming were computed from the DNA. In this sample the table shows 75,000 to 95,000 clones, about 87% of which occur a single time. Roughly 7% of the sample comes from the top ten.

The data stem from a study of identifying expanded T cells in peripheral blood (dated by TCRdb to about 2019). Describing the broader study: Technical replicates were generated by sequencing separate aliquots of the same genomic DNA pool, with four replicates compared pairwise. Study-level results and caveats: It was expected by the authors that biological variance in healthy repertoires might increase further over much longer intervals, such as months to years. The beta-binomial model significantly reduced the number of clones called differentially abundant and the false-positive rate across all healthy-donor time intervals. In all healthy donors, the variance in clone template counts between samples taken 2 to 3 weeks apart rose significantly as total template count increased. The binomial model flagged around 1.1 differentially abundant clones between technical replicates, compared with around 15 over roughly 2 weeks and 19 over approximately four weeks.

No immune events, such as infections, were documented for the healthy donors during the collection period. Blood repertoires from healthy donors were used as a training cohort for calibrating time-dependent variance in a beta-binomial model of differential abundance of T-cell clones. There were roughly 10 healthy donors in the training cohort, of whom 3 were female and 7 were male. An age range of about 25 to 64 years, with an average of approximately 43 years, was recorded for the donors. Obtained from a commercial supplier, whole blood was collected from each healthy donor at three time points set around 2 weeks apart. For immunosequencing, genomic DNA was extracted from unsorted whole blood.

The receptor's source is a person aged 18 to 69 in good health. The sequence is built from TRBV10-2 and TRBJ2-2; 12 central bases correspond to TRBD1. Sequenced: blood. The CDR3 in this case is CANSPGTGGPGELFF. The sequenced DNA: TGCGCCAACTCTCCCGGGACAGGGGGCCCCGGGGAGCTGTTTTTT.